This T cell receptor beta chain was identified in a study of blood T cell repertoires in COVID-19 (dated by TCRdb to about 2020). Concerning the study at large: Samples from collaborators originated in the United States, Italy and Spain and spanned both the acute and convalescent phases of COVID-19. The prospective study material was composed of cDNA or gDNA derived from T cells, B-cell-depleted T cells, or PBMCs. Deeply sampled blood TCRbeta repertoires from subjects exposed to, actively infected with, or recovered from COVID-19 were included in the dataset. A freely available public database, intended as a resource for researchers studying the immune response to SARS-CoV-2, is where the repertoires were released. Samples were obtained from the ongoing ImmuneRACE study (first 160 participants) and from over 1,000 subjects provided by 6 global collaborators. Sample metadata almost always included a de-identified subject ID, COVID-19 status, age in years and sex. Where available, HLA class I and class II types were obtained from metadata supplied by the sample provider rather than from assay-based typing.

Each collaborating institution followed its own protocols to collect whole blood in K2EDTA tubes. For TCRbeta analysis, collaborators shipped samples as frozen whole blood, isolated PBMCs, or DNA extracted from either of those sample types. What the research found in general, with its limitations: The quantity of clinical and demographic metadata differed by source and by participant and was supplied without curation.

The CDR3 holds 16 amino acids from the cysteine to the phenylalanine. Just CDR3 DNA is preserved here, 48 bases in frame from base 1. The germline V and J ends show losses of 1 base and 1 base respectively, and no gene match explains 1 base of the junction. Looking up the germline V gene yields CDR1 SGHTA and CDR2 FQGNSA. The immunoSEQ Assay, a bias-controlled multiplex PCR, was used to amplify TCRbeta CDR3 regions from genomic DNA. The study's own analysis went as follows. The number of nucleated cells in each sample was estimated by amplification of reference gene primers within the assay. To quantify the absolute abundance of each unique TCRbeta CDR3 rearrangement, sequence reads were collapsed and filtered. For each sample, productive Simpson clonality was calculated by taking the square root of Simpson's diversity index across productive rearrangements. What TCRdb holds here is the immuneACCESS table cut down to in-frame rearrangements. Part of the clones is not present; checked against another copy, under half of the missing clones reflect an unresolved V gene, and the others are unexplained. V and J calls plus clone size are reproduced from that table; the DNA served to infer D and trimming. The sample records fewer than 30,000 clones, 72% of which are singletons. Under 25% of the sample rests with the top ten.

Points on this clone: Its antigen is still unknown. No quality values exist for individual bases; no much larger clone is one base distant.

Sequencing used peripheral blood. This chain joins TRBV7-2 to TRBJ2-2, and TRBD2 matches 9 of the central bases. The sequence derives from a boy aged 2-15 years with active or convalescent COVID-19. The nucleotide sequence is TGTGCCAGCAGCTTAGTAGCGGGGGTGAACACCGGGGAGCTGTTTTTT. This codes for CASSLVAGVNTGELFF. With the portions outside the CDR3 filled from the reference TRBV7-2 and TRBJ2-2 genes, the complete variable region becomes GAGVSQSPSNKVTEKGKDVELRCDPISGHTALYWYRQSLGQGLEFLIYFQGNSAPDKSGLPSDRFSAERTGGSVSTLTIQRTQQEDSAVYLCASSLVAGVNTGELFFGEGSRLTVL.